This T cell receptor beta chain was identified in a study of CD8 T cells in Susac syndrome. This CDR3 has 15 residues. CDR1 and CDR2 (germline): SGDLS, YYNGEE. The V end lost 0 bases, the J end lost 6 bases, and 10 bases lay between the germline ends. Sequencing of TCR beta was performed on blood CD8+ and CD4+ T cells. Bulk CD8+ and CD4+ cells came from magnetic negative isolation; CD8+ TEMRA by FACS. Random-hexamer reverse transcription was applied to roughly 0.5 to 1 ug RNA. TCRdb reprocessed the immunoSEQ multiplex PCR reads with MiXCR, giving one entry per CDR3 protein. The data show 210,000 or so distinct CDR3 sequences, 94% seen once.

V and J are TRBV9 and TRBJ1-6; D might be TRBD1 (5 bases). This TCR derives from a human donor with Susac syndrome. Material for sequencing was CD4+ T cells from PBMCs. The CDR3 here is CASSVGGDLNSPLHF. CDR3 DNA sequence: TGTGCCAGCAGCGTAGGGGGGGACCTTAATTCACCCCTCCACTTT.